This T cell receptor (beta chain) was obtained from a study of blood T cells in healthy people across ages. General observations from the study: Naive CD4+ cells and diversity were both higher in long-lived donors than in aged donors.

Comments on this clonotype: Its target is not known.

The CDR3 consists of 22 residues. CDR1 is MDHEN and CDR2 is SYDVKM in the germline V gene. J lost 0 bases, V lost 2 bases, and 18 bases had no gene match. Sample-barcoded 5' priming and a J-beta primer mix drove a second PCR of about 6 to 12 cycles. Every cDNA was tagged by a template-switch adaptor with 12 random nucleotides. TCRdb reprocessed the 5' RACE reads via MiXCR and lists one record per CDR3 protein. Of approximately 850,000 distinct CDR3 sequences in the sample, roughly 64% were seen once. Sequencing was carried out using blood. The V call is TRBV28, the J call TRBJ2-6; 8 bases align to TRBD2. The clonotype comes from a man under 40 in good health. CDR3 amino acids: CASSLRAPYLAGGNSGANVLTF. CDR3 DNA: TGTGCCAGCAGTTTAAGGGCCCCTTATCTAGCGGGTGGGAACTCTGGGGCCAACGTCCTGACTTTC.